Each of the 27 T cell receptor beta chains below was sequenced from the same sample in a study of patients and donors after allogeneic stem cell transplantation. TCRdb re-derived calls from the RT-PCR reads in MiXCR, one entry per CDR3 protein. The table shows 200,000 to 250,000 distinct CDR3 sequences, with around 40% occurring only once. The sequenced sample was blood, either unsorted or a sorted T cell fraction (not recorded which). Source of these receptors: a human donor who was either an allogeneic HSCT recipient or a stem cell or donor lymphocyte infusion donor (not recorded which). It is not recorded whose cells these are; they may come from a transplant donor.

The gene calls are TRBV20-1 and TRBJ2-7; tentatively, D is TRBD1 (5 bases). Germline assignment: CDR1 DFQATT and CDR2 SNEGSKA (reference sequence). The V gene lost 5 bases and the J gene lost 4 bases, with 18 bases spanning the gap. This CDR3 has 14 amino acids. Here the CDR3 DNA reads TGCAGTGCTCCACGACAGCCCCTCATTTACGAGCAGTACTTC. This translates into CSAPRQPLIYEQYF.

The V gene is TRBV29-1, the J gene TRBJ2-5; possibly TRBD2 for D (5 bases). V was trimmed by 0 bases and J by 1 base, leaving 15 bases between them. Germline CDR1 and CDR2: SQVTM and ANQGSEA. This CDR3 has 16 amino acids. The CDR3 loop is CSVEDGETSFQETQYF. Here the CDR3 DNA reads TGCAGCGTTGAAGATGGGGAGACATCCTTCCAAGAGACCCAGTACTTC. The complete variable domain, with remaining parts taken from reference TRBV29-1 and TRBJ2-5, reads SAVISQKPSRDICQRGTSLTIQCQVDSQVTMMFWYRQQPGQSLTLIATANQGSEATYESGFVIDKFPISRPNLTFSTLTVSNMSPEDSSIYLCSVEDGETSFQETQYFGPGTRLLVL.

The chain uses TRBV5-1 and TRBJ2-7; D is unresolved. Trimming pared 2 bases from V and 5 bases from J, leaving 8 bases between. The CDR3 contains 12 residues. CDR1 and CDR2 from the germline V gene are SGHRS and YFSETQ. CDR3: CASSFNGHEQYF. The CDR3 DNA is TGCGCCAGCAGCTTCAACGGACACGAGCAGTACTTC.

This clonotype was recorded only once. The chain couples TRBV3-1 to TRBJ2-7, with 8 nucleotides matching TRBD1. From germline, CDR1 is LGHDT and CDR2 YNNKEL (reference sequence). The CDR3 is 14 amino acids. The J segment lost 2 bases and the V segment lost 4 bases, leaving 4 bases of the junction unmatched. CDR3 loop: CASSRLGQAYEQYF. The CDR3 DNA reads as TGTGCCAGCAGCCGACTGGGACAGGCCTACGAGCAGTACTTC.

The chain couples TRBV20-1 to TRBJ2-7; TRBD1 matches at 10 bases. In germline, CDR1 is DFQATT, CDR2 SNEGSKA (reference sequence). Trimming took 5 bases from V and 3 from J; bases not matched to a gene: 10. This CDR3 is 15 amino acids long. This chain's CDR3 is CSALPGQGDFYEQYF. The CDR3 region has the DNA TGCAGTGCTCTACCCGGACAGGGGGACTTCTACGAGCAGTACTTC.

This clonotype appeared a single time. The chain has TRBV30 and TRBJ1-2, with 8 nucleotides matching TRBD1. Trimming at V came to 8 bases and at J to 0 bases, leaving 8 bases not matched to a gene. The CDR3 consists of 14 residues. Germline CDR1 reads GTSNPN; CDR2 reads SVGIG (reference sequence). CDR3 amino acids: CAGPGDRPNYGYTF. The CDR3 coding sequence is TGTGCCGGACCCGGGGACAGGCCTAACTATGGCTACACCTTC.

This rearrangement joins TRBV6-4 to TRBJ2-3, with 7 bases that match TRBD1. Germline-derived CDR1 and CDR2 are MRHNA and SNTAGT. This CDR3 region has 15 residues. The V and J ends lost 2 bases and 2 bases, in that order; junction bases with no gene match: 4. The DNA for the CDR3 is TGTGCCAGCAGTGACGGGACAGCACACACAGATACGCAGTATTTT. It translates to CASSDGTAHTDTQYF.

The chain employs TRBV5-1 and TRBJ2-2, with unresolved D. V was shortened by 0 bases and J by 4 bases, with 7 bases between the two germline ends. CDR1 and CDR2 from the germline V gene are SGHRS and YFSETQ. The CDR3 totals 14 residues. CDR3 in amino acids: CASSLAHITGELFF. CDR3 nucleotide sequence: TGCGCCAGCAGCTTGGCGCATATCACCGGGGAGCTGTTTTTT.

This clonotype was seen a few times. V usage is TRBV27 and J usage is TRBJ1-1; D might be TRBD1 (5 bases). This CDR3 has 16 residues. Deletions cut 6 bases from V and 0 bases from J, with 17 bases between. Looked up from germline, CDR1 is MNHEY and CDR2 is SMNVEV (reference sequence). For the CDR3, the DNA is TGTGCCAGCAGCCACCGGGGGGGGATCATGAACACTGAAGCTTTCTTT. As protein: CASSHRGGIMNTEAFF.

This chain links TRBV10-3 with TRBJ2-5; D perhaps matches TRBD1 (5 bases). With 3 bases removed from V and 1 base from J, the gap between germline ends came to 12 bases. This CDR3 is built from 15 residues. Germline CDR1 ENHRY, CDR2 SYGVKD. CDR3 sequence (DNA): TGTGCCATCAGTGACCCCAGGGTCCCCCAAGAGACCCAGTACTTC. Residues: CAISDPRVPQETQYF.

The J gene is TRBJ2-7, the V gene TRBV19; perhaps TRBD1 as D (6 bases). CDR1 and CDR2 (germline): LNHDA, SQIVND (reference sequence). The V end was cut by 1 base, the J end by 3 bases, with 10 bases between. There are 14 residues in the CDR3. DNA of the CDR3: TGTGCCAGTAGTATAGCAGGGGCGAACTACGAGCAGTACTTC. It codes for CASSIAGANYEQYF.

Only a few counts were recorded for this clonotype. The CDR3 DNA is TGTGCCAGCAGTGACAGGCCCTCTGGAAACACCATATATTTT. Translated, it gives CASSDRPSGNTIYF. This chain uses TRBV6-5 with TRBJ1-3; maybe TRBD1 (6 bases). CDR1 and CDR2 (germline): MNHEY, SVGAGI. The length of the CDR3 is 14 residues. The V and J ends lost 5 bases and 0 bases respectively, with 8 bases between them.

As to this clonotype: A much larger clonotype is one base distant, so this may be a read error. This rearrangement joins TRBV2 to TRBJ1-2; 9 bases fit TRBD1. CDR1 SNHLY and CDR2 FYNNEI come from the germline V gene. Trimming removed 5 bases from V and 8 bases from J; junction bases left unmatched: 6. The CDR3 length is 13 residues. The CDR3: CASSPGTGKGYTF. The CDR3 nucleotides read TGTGCCAGCAGTCCCGGGACAGGGAAAGGCTACACCTTC.

The CDR3: CASSLGSSGMNSPLHF. CDR3 sequence (DNA): TGTGCCAGCAGTTTAGGGTCCTCCGGGATGAATTCACCCCTCCACTTT. V usage is TRBV28 and J usage is TRBJ1-6; D unclear. Trimming left V 2 bases short and J 7 bases short, with 15 bases between. This CDR3 has 16 residues. Germline V lookup: CDR1 MDHEN, CDR2 SYDVKM.

V usage is TRBV7-2 and J usage is TRBJ1-6; a weak D match, TRBD1 (6 bases). The V gene lost 1 base and the J gene lost 9 bases, with 10 bases spanning the gap. This CDR3 region has 14 residues. Germline V gene lookup returns CDR1 SGHTA and CDR2 FQGNSA. The CDR3 protein is CASSLETGTSPLHF. As DNA, the CDR3 is TGTGCCAGCAGCTTAGAAACAGGGACTTCACCCCTCCACTTT. Combining the CDR3 with reference TRBV7-2 and TRBJ1-6 gives the whole variable domain GAGVSQSPSNKVTEKGKDVELRCDPISGHTALYWYRQSLGQGLEFLIYFQGNSAPDKSGLPSDRFSAERTGGSVSTLTIQRTQQEDSAVYLCASSLETGTSPLHFGNGTRLTVT.

This clonotype has a handful of counts. The chain uses TRBV20-1 and TRBJ1-5; D ambiguous. The CDR3 is 14 residues long. In germline, CDR1 is DFQATT, CDR2 SNEGSKA (reference sequence). Trimming stripped 1 base from V and 0 bases from J, with 7 bases between. The DNA for the CDR3 is TGCAGTGCTAGAGTAGGAGATAGCAATCAGCCCCAGCATTTT. Encoded protein: CSARVGDSNQPQHF.

This clonotype was detected a few times. This chain links TRBV30 with TRBJ2-1, with D maybe TRBD1 (5 bases). V dropped 7 bases and J dropped 5 bases, with 15 bases sitting between them. This CDR3 region has 13 residues. Germline loops: CDR1 GTSNPN, CDR2 SVGIG (reference sequence). The CDR3, as DNA: TGTGCCTCGATGGGGCCGGCCAACAATGAGCAGTTCTTC. Its protein is CASMGPANNEQFF. Based on the CDR3 plus reference TRBV30 and TRBJ2-1, the full variable domain is SQTIHQWPATLVQPVGSPLSLECTVEGTSNPNLYWYRQAAGRGLQLLFYSVGIGQISSEVPQNLSASRPQDRQFILSSKKLLLSDSGFYLCASMGPANNEQFFGPGTRLTVL.

In this sample, this clonotype turned up a few times. V is TRBV4-2 and J is TRBJ1-5; tentatively, D is TRBD1 (6 bases). The germline V and J ends were trimmed by 0 bases and 4 bases, with 13 bases remaining between them. This CDR3 spans 16 amino acids. Per germline, CDR1 LGHNA and CDR2 YNFKEQ. The CDR3 loop is CASSQDTGARNQPQHF. CDR3 bases: TGTGCCAGCAGCCAAGATACGGGGGCTAGGAATCAGCCCCAGCATTTT.

This clonotype was counted a few times. The chain couples TRBV6-5 to TRBJ1-5; 7 bases are a match to TRBD1. V was pared by 5 bases and J by 11 bases, with 15 bases of the junction left unmatched. The CDR3 has 15 amino acids. Germline CDR1 MNHEY, CDR2 SVGAGI. Here the CDR3 reads CASSPRQGKLSTQHF. For the CDR3, the DNA is TGTGCCAGCAGTCCAAGACAGGGTAAGCTTTCGACCCAGCATTTT.

This clonotype was detected only a few times. The CDR3 DNA reads as TGTGCCAGCAGTGAGACAGGGAGGGACTATGGCTACACCTTC. It is translated as CASSETGRDYGYTF. V usage is TRBV6-4 and J usage is TRBJ1-2; 7 bases fit TRBD1. This CDR3 contains 14 residues. Germline V gives CDR1 MRHNA, CDR2 SNTAGT. V dropped 3 bases and J dropped 3; count of bases not matched to a gene: 4.

V gene TRBV3-1 combines with J gene TRBJ1-1; D not certain. The CDR3 loop spans 13 amino acids. Germline V lookup: CDR1 LGHDT, CDR2 YNNKEL (reference sequence). Trimming cost V 0 bases and J 10 bases, with 12 bases left between them. For the CDR3, the DNA is TGTGCCAGCAGCCAAGAAAGGACGGTGCGAGCTTTCTTT. Amino acids: CASSQERTVRAFF.

The genes are TRBV6-1 and TRBJ2-2; D is possibly TRBD1 or TRBD2 (5 bases each). V dropped 10 bases and J dropped 1 base, with 10 bases sitting between them. The length of the CDR3 is 13 residues. From germline, CDR1 is MNHNS and CDR2 SASEGT. The CDR3: CATGTVNTGELFF. As DNA, the CDR3 is TGTGCCACCGGGACGGTGAACACCGGGGAGCTGTTTTTT.

V usage is TRBV27 and J usage is TRBJ1-2, with D maybe TRBD1 (6 bases). Deletions cut 4 bases from V and 6 bases from J, with 12 bases between. Germline V lookup: CDR1 MNHEY, CDR2 SMNVEV (reference sequence). The CDR3 loop spans 13 amino acids. The DNA of the CDR3 is TGTGCCAGCAGTTACAGGGCCCTAGATGGCTACACCTTC. Translated, it gives CASSYRALDGYTF.

For this clonotype: An end of the junction does not agree with germline; a read error may underlie this. The CDR3 is CANSSEETQYF. The CDR3 coding sequence is TGTGCCAACAGCTCAGAAGAGACCCAGTACTTC. The chain recombines TRBV7-6 with TRBJ2-5, with unresolved D. This CDR3 comprises 11 residues. The V gene's germline CDR1 is SGHVS and CDR2 FNYEAQ.

This clonotype was counted a few times. The chain couples TRBV29-1 to TRBJ1-1; the D is unclear. Germline CDR1 is SQVTM and CDR2 is ANQGSEA. The CDR3 spans 14 residues. V lost 5 bases and J lost 1, with 14 bases in between. The CDR3, as DNA: TGCAGCGTTTCTTTGCGGCAGGCGAACACTGAAGCTTTCTTT. Translated, it gives CSVSLRQANTEAFF.

This clonotype was counted between two and nine times. The chain's CDR3 is CSASWGEQFF. The DNA of the CDR3 is TGCAGTGCTAGTTGGGGTGAGCAGTTCTTC. The J gene is TRBJ2-1, the V gene TRBV20-1, with D unresolved. Germline CDR1 reads DFQATT; CDR2 reads SNEGSKA (reference sequence). V was trimmed by 3 bases and J by 9 bases, leaving 6 bases between them. CDR3 length: 10 amino acids.

This clonotype was seen just once. The chain joins TRBV2 to TRBJ2-5, with TRBD2 identical over 12 bases. Germline assignment: CDR1 SNHLY and CDR2 FYNNEI. The ends lost 6 bases at V and 5 bases at J; junction bases unmatched: 4. CDR3 length: 14 residues. This CDR3 reads CASRRGTSGETQYF. CDR3 DNA sequence: TGTGCCAGCAGACGAGGGACTAGCGGGGAGACCCAGTACTTC.